This TCR beta chain was captured by sequencing in a study of regulatory dendritic cells for organ transplantation. Profiling relied on immunoSEQ multiplex PCR, and the TCRdb table lists in-frame clones only, not all of them. The table shows 26,000 or so clones, with around 80% occurring only once. In the case of this clone: Its target is not known.

Study-level points and caveats: Among resting subsets, memory CD8+ cells contained the most alloreactive clonotypes. Naive CD4+ and CD8+ repertoires were highly diverse; memory CD8+ was most oligoclonal.

The CDR3 is 15 amino acids. V shed 4 bases and J shed 5 bases, with 18 bases lying between them. Germline CDR1 reads SQVTM; CDR2 reads ANQGSEA. V usage is TRBV29-1 and J usage is TRBJ2-1; weak D call: TRBD1 (6 bases). The clonotype comes from a human donor in good health. The sequencing input was naive CD4+ T cells from blood. Subset given: CD45RA+ naive T cells. The CDR3: CSVGGRGHLNNEQFF. CDR3 sequence (DNA): TGCAGCGTTGGGGGCAGGGGACACCTCAACAATGAGCAGTTCTTC.